This T cell receptor beta chain was observed in a study of Ad26.COV2.S vaccination and SARS-CoV-2 variants. The CDR3 totals 13 residues. Germline trimming cut 5 bases from V and 5 bases from J; bases unmatched to any gene: 2. Germline CDR1 and CDR2: LNHDA and SQIVND (reference sequence). Sequencing used immunoSEQ multiplex PCR; TCRdb keeps in-frame clones, though not all of them. The sample has tens of thousands of clones, approximately 80% seen once. The rearrangement joins TRBV19 to TRBJ2-1, with 8 bases matching TRBD2. The TCR was taken from a human donor who had recovered from COVID-19. The sample was peripheral blood, taken after recovery from COVID-19. CDR3 DNA: TGTGCCAGTAGTTGGCGGGAGGACAATGAGCAGTTCTTC. It specifies CASSWREDNEQFF.